This T cell receptor beta chain derives from a study of sequential checkpoint blockade in melanoma. Study-wide context: Randomization was 1:1 between first-line nivolumab→ipilimumab and ipilimumab→nivolumab. Maintenance nivolumab came after either treatment sequence.

Between the trimmed V and J ends, which lost 6 bases and 1 base, there was a span of 13 bases. This CDR3 has 14 residues. Germline lookup yields CDR1 MNHEY and CDR2 SMNVEV (reference sequence). Documented treatment: randomized to nivolumab then ipilimumab (arm A) or the reverse (arm B). No patient had prior DNA-damaging chemotherapy. From thawed PBMCs, live CD3+CD8+ cells negative for CD19 and CD56 were sorted. Clones were sequenced by immunoSEQ multiplex PCR, and TCRdb holds only the in-frame ones, with some missing. This table holds 9,500 to 15,000 clones, around 85% found once. This chain connects TRBV27 to TRBJ2-7, with D possibly TRBD1 on 6 matching bases. The TCR sequence derives from a human donor with melanoma. The sequenced sample was CD8+ T cells sorted from blood (inferred from file names), obtained from a patient given nivolumab and ipilimumab in sequence. The CDR3 DNA reads as TGTGCCAGCAGCGTGCAGGGGCAGTCCTACGAGCAGTACTTC. Translating gives CASSVQGQSYEQYF.